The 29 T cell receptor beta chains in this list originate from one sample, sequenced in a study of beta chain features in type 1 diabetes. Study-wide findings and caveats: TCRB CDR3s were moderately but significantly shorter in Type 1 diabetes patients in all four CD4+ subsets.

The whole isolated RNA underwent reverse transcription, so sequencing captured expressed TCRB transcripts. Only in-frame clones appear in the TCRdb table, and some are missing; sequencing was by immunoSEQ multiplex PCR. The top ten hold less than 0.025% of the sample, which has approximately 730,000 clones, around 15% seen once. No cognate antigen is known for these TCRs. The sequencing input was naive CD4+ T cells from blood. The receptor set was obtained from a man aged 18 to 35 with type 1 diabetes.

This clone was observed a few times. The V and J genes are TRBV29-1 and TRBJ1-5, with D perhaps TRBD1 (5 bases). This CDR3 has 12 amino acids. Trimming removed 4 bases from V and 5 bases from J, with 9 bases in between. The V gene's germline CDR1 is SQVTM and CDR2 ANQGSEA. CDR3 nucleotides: TGCAGCGTTGGGGGGTACGATCAGCCCCAGCATTTT. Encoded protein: CSVGGYDQPQHF.

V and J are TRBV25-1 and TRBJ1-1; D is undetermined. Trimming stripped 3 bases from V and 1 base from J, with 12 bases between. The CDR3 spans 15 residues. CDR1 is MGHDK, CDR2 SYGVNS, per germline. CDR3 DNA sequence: TGTGCCAGCAGTGATAATGCCCGGGCGAACACTGAAGCTTTCTTT. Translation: CASSDNARANTEAFF.

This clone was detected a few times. For the CDR3, the DNA is TGTGCCAGCAGTGCCGGACAGACAACTAATGAAAAACTGTTTTTT. Encoded protein: CASSAGQTTNEKLFF. The V call is TRBV25-1, the J call TRBJ1-4, with a possible D match to TRBD1 (6 bases). Per germline, CDR1 MGHDK and CDR2 SYGVNS. Trimming shortened V by 4 bases and J by 0 bases, and 9 bases separated the two germline ends. This CDR3 contains 15 residues. The whole variable domain, filled in from reference TRBV25-1 and TRBJ1-4, reads EADIYQTPRYLVIGTGKKITLECSQTMGHDKMYWYQQDPGMELHLIHYSYGVNSTEKGDLSSESTVSRIRTEHFPLTLESARPSHTSQYLCASSAGQTTNEKLFFGSGTQLSVL.

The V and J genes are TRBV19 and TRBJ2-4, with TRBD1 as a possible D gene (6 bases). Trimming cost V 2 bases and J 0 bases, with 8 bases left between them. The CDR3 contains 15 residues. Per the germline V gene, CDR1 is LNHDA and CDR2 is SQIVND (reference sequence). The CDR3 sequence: CASSITGLAKNIQYF. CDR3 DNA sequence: TGTGCCAGTAGTATAACAGGGCTAGCCAAAAACATTCAGTACTTC. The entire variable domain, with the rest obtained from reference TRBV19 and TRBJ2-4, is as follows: DGGITQSPKYLFRKEGQNVTLSCEQNLNHDAMYWYRQDPGQGLRLIYYSQIVNDFQKGDIAEGYSVSREKKESFPLTVTSAQKNPTAFYLCASSITGLAKNIQYFGAGTRLSVL.

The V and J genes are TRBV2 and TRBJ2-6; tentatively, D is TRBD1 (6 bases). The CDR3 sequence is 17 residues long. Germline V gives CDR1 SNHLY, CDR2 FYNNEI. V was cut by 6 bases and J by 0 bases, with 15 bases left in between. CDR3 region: CASRLGTLLSGANVLTF. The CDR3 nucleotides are TGTGCCAGCAGACTTGGGACACTACTCTCTGGGGCCAACGTCCTGACTTTC.

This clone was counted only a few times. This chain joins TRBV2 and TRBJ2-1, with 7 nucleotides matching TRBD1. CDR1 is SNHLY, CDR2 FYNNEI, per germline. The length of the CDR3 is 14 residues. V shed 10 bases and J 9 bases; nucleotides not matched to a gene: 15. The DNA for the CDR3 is TGTGCCACTACCTTAGGCATTCCAGGGGGTGAGCAGTTCTTC. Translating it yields CATTLGIPGGEQFF.

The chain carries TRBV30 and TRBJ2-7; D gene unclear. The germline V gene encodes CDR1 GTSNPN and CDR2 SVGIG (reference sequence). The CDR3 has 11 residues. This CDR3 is CAYGLGNEQYF. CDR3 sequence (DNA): TGTGCATATGGCCTGGGGAACGAGCAGTACTTC.

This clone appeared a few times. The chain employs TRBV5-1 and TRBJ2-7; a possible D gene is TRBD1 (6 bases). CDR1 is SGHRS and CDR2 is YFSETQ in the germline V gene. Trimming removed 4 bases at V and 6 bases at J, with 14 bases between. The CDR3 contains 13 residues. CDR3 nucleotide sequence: TGCGCCAGCAGCGGCGGACAGAATCTCGAGCAGTACTTC. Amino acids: CASSGGQNLEQYF.

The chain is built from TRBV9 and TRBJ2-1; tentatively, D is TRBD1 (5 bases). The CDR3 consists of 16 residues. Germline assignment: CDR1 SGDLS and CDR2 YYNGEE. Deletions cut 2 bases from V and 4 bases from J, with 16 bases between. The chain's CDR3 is CASSVLGATVYNEQFF. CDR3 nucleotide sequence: TGTGCCAGCAGCGTGCTAGGGGCGACGGTATACAATGAGCAGTTCTTC. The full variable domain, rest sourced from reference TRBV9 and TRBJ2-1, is DSGVTQTPKHLITATGQRVTLRCSPRSGDLSVYWYQQSLDQGLQFLIQYYNGEERAKGNILERFSAQQFPDLHSELNLSSLELGDSALYFCASSVLGATVYNEQFFGPGTRLTVL.

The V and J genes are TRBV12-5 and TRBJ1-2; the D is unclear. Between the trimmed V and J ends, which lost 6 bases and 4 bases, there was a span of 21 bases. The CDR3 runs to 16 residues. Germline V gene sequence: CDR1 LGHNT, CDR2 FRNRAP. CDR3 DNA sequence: TGTGCTAGTGGATTTGTAATGGAACAGATCCGCTATGGCTACACCTTC. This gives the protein CASGFVMEQIRYGYTF.

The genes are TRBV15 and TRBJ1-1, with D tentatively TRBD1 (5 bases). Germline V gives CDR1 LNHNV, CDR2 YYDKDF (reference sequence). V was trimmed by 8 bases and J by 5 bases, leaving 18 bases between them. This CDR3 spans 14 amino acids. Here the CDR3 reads CATSPGPRATEAFF. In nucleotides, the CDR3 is TGTGCCACCTCCCCGGGACCCCGAGCAACTGAAGCTTTCTTT.

CDR3 protein: CASSLISLALSYNEQFF. The CDR3 coding sequence is TGTGCCAGCAGCTTAATTAGTCTGGCCCTAAGCTACAATGAGCAGTTCTTC. This chain connects TRBV7-9 to TRBJ2-1, with unresolved D. CDR1 is SEHNR and CDR2 is FQNEAQ in the germline V gene (reference sequence). The CDR3 has 17 amino acids. Trimming shortened V by 2 bases and J by 3 bases, and 17 bases separated the two germline ends. Looking up the rest from reference TRBV7-9 and TRBJ2-1 gives the full variable domain: DTGVSQNPRHKITKRGQNVTFRCDPISEHNRLYWYRQTLGQGPEFLTYFQNEAQLEKSRLLSDRFSAERPKGSFSTLEIQRTEQGDSAMYLCASSLISLALSYNEQFFGPGTRLTVL.

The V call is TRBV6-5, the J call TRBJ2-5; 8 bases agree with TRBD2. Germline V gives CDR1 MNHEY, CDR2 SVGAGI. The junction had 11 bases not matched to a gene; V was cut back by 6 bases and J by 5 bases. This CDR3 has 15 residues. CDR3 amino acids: CASSLGPREGETQYF. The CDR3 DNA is TGTGCCAGCAGCTTGGGACCTCGGGAGGGGGAGACCCAGTACTTC.

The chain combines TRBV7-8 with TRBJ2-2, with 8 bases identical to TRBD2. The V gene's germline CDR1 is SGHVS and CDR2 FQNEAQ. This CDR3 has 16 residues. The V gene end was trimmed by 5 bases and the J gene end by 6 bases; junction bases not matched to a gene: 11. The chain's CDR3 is CASSPLGLANAGELFF. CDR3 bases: TGTGCCAGCAGCCCCCTAGGACTAGCTAACGCCGGGGAGCTGTTTTTT.

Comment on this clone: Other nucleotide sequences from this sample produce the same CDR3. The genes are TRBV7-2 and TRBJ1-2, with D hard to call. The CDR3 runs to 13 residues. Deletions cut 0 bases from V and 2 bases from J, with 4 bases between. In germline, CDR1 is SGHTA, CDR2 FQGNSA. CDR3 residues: CASSLAGNYGYTF. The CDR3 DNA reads TGTGCCAGCAGCTTAGCCGGGAACTATGGCTACACCTTC.

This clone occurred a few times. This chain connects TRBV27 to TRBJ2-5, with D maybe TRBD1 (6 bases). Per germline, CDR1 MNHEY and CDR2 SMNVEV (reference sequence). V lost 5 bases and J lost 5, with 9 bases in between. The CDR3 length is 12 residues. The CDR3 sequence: CASSGTRETQYF. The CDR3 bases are TGTGCCAGCAGTGGGACAAGGGAGACCCAGTACTTC.

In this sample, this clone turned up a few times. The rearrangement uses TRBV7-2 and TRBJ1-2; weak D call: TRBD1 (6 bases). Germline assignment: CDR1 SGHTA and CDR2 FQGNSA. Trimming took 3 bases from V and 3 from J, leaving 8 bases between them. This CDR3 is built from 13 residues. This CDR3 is CASSLQGHYGYTF. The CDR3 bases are TGTGCCAGCAGCTTGCAGGGGCACTATGGCTACACCTTC.

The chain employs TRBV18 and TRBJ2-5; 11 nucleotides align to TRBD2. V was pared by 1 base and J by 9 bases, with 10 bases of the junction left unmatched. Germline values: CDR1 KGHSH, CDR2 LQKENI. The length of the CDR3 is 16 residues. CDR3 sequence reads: CASSPLGVTSGVAQYF. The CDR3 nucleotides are TGTGCCAGCTCACCACTTGGTGTGACTAGCGGGGTGGCCCAGTACTTC. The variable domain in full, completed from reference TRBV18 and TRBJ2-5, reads NAGVMQNPRHLVRRRGQEARLRCSPMKGHSHVYWYRQLPEEGLKFMVYLQKENIIDESGMPKERFSAEFPKEGPSILRIQQVVRGDSAAYFCASSPLGVTSGVAQYFGPGTRLLVL.

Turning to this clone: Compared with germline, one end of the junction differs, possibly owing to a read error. The CDR3 spells CAWRGTSGSLHF. Written as DNA, the CDR3 is TGTGCCTGGAGGGGGACTAGCGGGTCCCTCCATTTT. The rearrangement uses TRBV30 and TRBJ2-3; 12 bases are a match to TRBD2. The germline CDR1 and CDR2 sequences are GTSNPN and SVGIG (reference sequence). The length of the CDR3 is 12 residues.

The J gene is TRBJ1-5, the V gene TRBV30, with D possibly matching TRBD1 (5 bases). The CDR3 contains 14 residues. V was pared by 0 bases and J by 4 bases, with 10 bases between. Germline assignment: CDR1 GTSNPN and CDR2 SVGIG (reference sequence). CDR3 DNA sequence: TGTGCCTGGAGTGTGGGGGACGAGAATCAGCCCCAGCATTTT. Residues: CAWSVGDENQPQHF.

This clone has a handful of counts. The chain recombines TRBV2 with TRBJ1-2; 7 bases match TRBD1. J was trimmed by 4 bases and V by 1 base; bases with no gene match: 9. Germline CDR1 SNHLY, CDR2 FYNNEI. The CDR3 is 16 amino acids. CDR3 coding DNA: TGTGCCAGCAGTGAAGTTTCGCAGGGGGTAATCTATGGCTACACCTTC. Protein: CASSEVSQGVIYGYTF.

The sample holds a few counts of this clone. CDR3 amino acids: CASSLHIQGGKGAFF. CDR3 sequence (DNA): TGTGCCAGCAGTCTTCACATACAGGGGGGAAAGGGGGCTTTCTTT. This chain joins TRBV6-5 and TRBJ1-1; 8 bases fit TRBD1. This CDR3 is built from 15 residues. The ends lost 5 bases at V and 11 bases at J; junction bases unmatched: 16. The germline V gene has CDR1 MNHEY and CDR2 SVGAGI.

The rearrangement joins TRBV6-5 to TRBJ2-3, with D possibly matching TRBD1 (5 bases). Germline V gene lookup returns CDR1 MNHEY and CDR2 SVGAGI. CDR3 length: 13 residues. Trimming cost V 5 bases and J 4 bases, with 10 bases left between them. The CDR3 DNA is TGTGCCAGCAGTGGGAAGGGGTCAGATACGCAGTATTTT. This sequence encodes CASSGKGSDTQYF.

This CDR3 is CASSSGRNEQFF. Written as DNA, the CDR3 is TGTGCCAGCAGCTCAGGACGGAATGAGCAGTTCTTC. The chain has TRBV6-1 and TRBJ2-1; D ambiguous. Germline V CDR1 and CDR2: MNHNS, SASEGT. The CDR3 sequence is 12 residues long. V shed 6 bases and J shed 7 bases, with 10 bases lying between them.

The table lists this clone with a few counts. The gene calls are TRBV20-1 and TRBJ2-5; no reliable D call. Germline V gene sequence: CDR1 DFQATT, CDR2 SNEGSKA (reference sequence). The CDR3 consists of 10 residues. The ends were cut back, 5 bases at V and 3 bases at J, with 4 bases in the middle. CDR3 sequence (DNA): TGCAGTGCTGCGGAAGAGACCCAGTACTTC. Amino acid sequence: CSAAEETQYF.

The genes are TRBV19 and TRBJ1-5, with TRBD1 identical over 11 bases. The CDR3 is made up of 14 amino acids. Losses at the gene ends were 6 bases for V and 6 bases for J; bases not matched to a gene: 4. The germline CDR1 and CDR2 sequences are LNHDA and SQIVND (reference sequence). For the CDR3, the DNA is TGTGCCAGTAGCGGGACAGGGGGTTTTCAGCCCCAGCATTTT. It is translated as CASSGTGGFQPQHF. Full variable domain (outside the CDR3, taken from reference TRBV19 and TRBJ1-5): DGGITQSPKYLFRKEGQNVTLSCEQNLNHDAMYWYRQDPGQGLRLIYYSQIVNDFQKGDIAEGYSVSREKKESFPLTVTSAQKNPTAFYLCASSGTGGFQPQHFGDGTRLSIL.

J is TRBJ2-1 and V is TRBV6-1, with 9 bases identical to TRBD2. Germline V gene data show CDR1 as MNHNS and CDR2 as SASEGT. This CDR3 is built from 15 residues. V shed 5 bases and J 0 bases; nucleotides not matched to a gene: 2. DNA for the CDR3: TGTGCCAGCAGTAGCGGGGGGAGCTCCTACAATGAGCAGTTCTTC. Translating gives CASSSGGSSYNEQFF.

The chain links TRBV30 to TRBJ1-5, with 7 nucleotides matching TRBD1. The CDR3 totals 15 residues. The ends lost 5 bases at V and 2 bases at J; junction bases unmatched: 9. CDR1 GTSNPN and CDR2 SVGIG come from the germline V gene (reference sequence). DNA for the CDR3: TGTGCCTGGGCTAAGGACAGGATGGGCAATCAGCCCCAGCATTTT. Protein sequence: CAWAKDRMGNQPQHF.

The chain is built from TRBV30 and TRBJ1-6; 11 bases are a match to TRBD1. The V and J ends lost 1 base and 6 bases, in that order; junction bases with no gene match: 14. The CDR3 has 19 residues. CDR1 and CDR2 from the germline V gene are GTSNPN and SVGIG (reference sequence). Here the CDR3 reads CAWSDGQGALPKINSPLHF. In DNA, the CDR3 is TGTGCCTGGAGTGACGGACAGGGGGCGTTACCGAAGATTAATTCACCCCTCCACTTT.